Presented here are 21 T cell receptor beta chains from one specimen sequenced in a study of metastatic and nonmetastatic thyroid tumors. TCRdb re-called the PCR reads through MiXCR. The table lists about 39,000 clones, 9% to 13% of them singletons, with approximately 8.7% in the top ten. Thyroid surgery was preceded by no treatment in any patient. The sample consisted of blood. The receptors were sampled from a male donor with papillary thyroid cancer or a benign thyroid nodule (not recorded which). Some clones in this sample may be carry-over from other donors' samples.

In its sample, this clone was seen many times. The chain carries TRBV30 and TRBJ1-2; 8 nucleotides agree with TRBD1. This CDR3 has 14 amino acids. In germline, CDR1 is GTSNPN, CDR2 SVGIG (reference sequence). With 2 bases clipped from V and 7 bases from J, the junction kept 9 bases outside the gene matches. The chain's CDR3 is CAWSTGTGLFGYTF. The CDR3 DNA reads TGTGCCTGGAGTACCGGGACAGGCCTTTTTGGCTACACCTTC.

This clone has a count of ten or more. The chain combines TRBV20-1 with TRBJ2-7; 9 bases are a match to TRBD1. Germline assignment: CDR1 DFQATT and CDR2 SNEGSKA (reference sequence). With 5 bases clipped from V and 3 bases from J, the junction kept 8 bases outside the gene matches. The CDR3 consists of 14 residues. The CDR3 DNA is TGCAGTGCTGAAACACAGGGGGCGAGCTACGAGCAGTACTTC. Translating gives CSAETQGASYEQYF.

This clone was seen repeatedly, ten times or more. The same CDR3 is also encoded by other DNA sequences in this sample. The J gene is TRBJ2-3, the V gene TRBV6-1; possibly TRBD1 for D (5 bases). Trimming took 7 bases from V and 0 from J, leaving 11 bases between them. Germline CDR1 MNHNS, CDR2 SASEGT. The CDR3 length is 14 residues. The CDR3 spells CASTDSRSTDTQYF. As DNA, the CDR3 is TGTGCCAGCACAGACAGCCGCAGCACAGATACGCAGTATTTT.

This clone turned up a few times. The V and J genes are TRBV25-1 and TRBJ2-3; 7 nucleotides agree with TRBD1. Per the germline V gene, CDR1 is MGHDK and CDR2 is SYGVNS. With 7 bases clipped from V and 7 bases from J, the junction kept 11 bases outside the gene matches. This CDR3 has 14 residues. DNA for the CDR3: TGTGCCAGCATTACCCAGGGGGTGGGCCATACGCAGTATTTT. It translates to CASITQGVGHTQYF.

The rearrangement links TRBV20-1 to TRBJ2-7; TRBD1 matches 7 bases. J lost 2 bases, V lost 3 bases, and 4 bases had no gene match. The CDR3 loop spans 13 amino acids. The germline V gene encodes CDR1 DFQATT and CDR2 SNEGSKA (reference sequence). The chain's CDR3 is CSASTGVTYEQYF. In DNA, the CDR3 is TGCAGTGCTAGTACAGGGGTGACCTACGAGCAGTACTTC.

The table lists this clone with many counts. The chain joins TRBV11-2 to TRBJ2-3, with 8 bases fitting TRBD2. V was pared by 3 bases and J by 1 base, with 6 bases of the junction left unmatched. The germline gives CDR1 SGHAT, CDR2 FQNNGV. The CDR3 length is 16 residues. The CDR3 bases are TGTGCCAGCAGCTTCCTCAGCGGGGGACGCACAGATACGCAGTATTTT. It is translated as CASSFLSGGRTDTQYF.

This clone was counted a few times. The chain uses TRBV18 and TRBJ2-5; TRBD1 agrees at 7 bases. This CDR3 is 13 amino acids long. Germline CDR1 and CDR2: KGHSH and LQKENI. After removal of 5 bases from V and 2 bases from J, the junction contained 2 bases not matched to a gene. CDR3 protein: CASSVRGQETQYF. The CDR3 DNA reads as TGTGCCAGCTCAGTCAGGGGGCAAGAGACCCAGTACTTC.

By share, this clone counts as medium-sized. The chain couples TRBV28 to TRBJ2-7, with 9 bases matching TRBD1. Germline CDR1 and CDR2: MDHEN and SYDVKM. The CDR3 covers 14 residues. The J segment lost 3 bases and the V segment lost 6 bases, leaving 6 bases of the junction unmatched. This chain's CDR3 is CASSRRDRVYEQYF. The CDR3 bases are TGTGCCAGCAGCCGCCGGGACAGGGTCTACGAGCAGTACTTC.

This clone has a count of ten or more. The chain combines TRBV11-2 with TRBJ2-1; D may correspond to TRBD1 or TRBD2 (6 bases each). V was shortened by 1 base and J by 9 bases, with 25 bases between the two germline ends. The CDR3 extends over 18 amino acids. In germline, CDR1 is SGHAT, CDR2 FQNNGV. CDR3: CASSLVRGGIAAVIEQFF. The CDR3, as DNA: TGTGCCAGCAGCTTAGTCAGGGGCGGGATCGCGGCGGTGATTGAGCAGTTCTTC.

This clone has at least ten counts. This chain uses TRBV7-9 with TRBJ1-4, with 7 bases fitting TRBD1. This CDR3 spans 15 amino acids. CDR1 and CDR2 from the germline V gene are SEHNR and FQNEAQ (reference sequence). V lost 2 bases, J lost 5 bases, and 5 bases stayed unmatched. This CDR3 is CASSLSQGVNEKLFF. The CDR3 DNA reads as TGTGCCAGCAGCTTATCGCAGGGGGTAAATGAAAAACTGTTTTTT.

The CDR3 loop reads CAWSGLAGGMDIQYF. In nucleotides, the CDR3 is TGTGCCTGGAGCGGACTAGCGGGGGGCATGGACATTCAGTACTTC. The chain employs TRBV30 and TRBJ2-4; 14 bases agree with TRBD2. CDR1 is GTSNPN and CDR2 is SVGIG in the germline V gene (reference sequence). J gave up 8 bases and V 3 bases, and 6 bases lay outside the gene matches. The CDR3 has 15 residues. The full variable domain, its missing parts supplied by reference TRBV30 and TRBJ2-4, is SQTIHQWPATLVQPVGSPLSLECTVEGTSNPNLYWYRQAAGRGLQLLFYSVGIGQISSEVPQNLSASRPQDRQFILSSKKLLLSDSGFYLCAWSGLAGGMDIQYFGAGTRLSVL.

This clone was detected ten times or more. The V gene is TRBV12-3 or TRBV12-4, the J gene TRBJ1-2; possible D gene TRBD1, 6 bases. The CDR3 sequence is 15 residues long. V lost 6 bases and J lost 1, with 15 bases in between. CDR3 nucleotides: TGTGCCAGCAGCTCCGGGACACTTCTTAACTATGGCTACACCTTC. This sequence encodes CASSSGTLLNYGYTF.

By frequency in the sample, this clone is medium-sized. The rearrangement links TRBV6-1 to TRBJ2-7; D gene unclear. CDR1 is MNHNS, CDR2 SASEGT, per germline. Trimming pared 8 bases from V and 3 bases from J, leaving 11 bases between. The CDR3 spans 12 residues. Here the CDR3 reads CASRVNNYEQYF. The CDR3, as DNA: TGTGCCAGCCGGGTCAACAACTACGAGCAGTACTTC.

This clone was recorded at least ten times. This chain uses TRBV29-1 with TRBJ2-3, with D unclear. The germline V gene encodes CDR1 SQVTM and CDR2 ANQGSEA. V lost 4 bases to trimming and J lost 0 bases, with 8 bases between them. CDR3 size: 13 residues. CDR3 amino acids: CSVGVTSTDTQYF. The CDR3, as DNA: TGCAGCGTTGGGGTGACAAGCACAGATACGCAGTATTTT.

This clone was detected a few times. A read error may account for a junction end that differs from germline. V gene TRBV15 combines with J gene TRBJ1-5; D gene ambiguous. The CDR3 runs to 14 residues. The germline gives CDR1 LNHNV, CDR2 YYDKDF (reference sequence). The CDR3 coding sequence is TGTGCCACCAGCAGAGACATGGGCAATCAGCCCCAGCACTTT. As protein: CATSRDMGNQPQHF. The full variable domain, with the rest looked up from reference TRBV15 and TRBJ1-5, is DAMVIQNPRYQVTQFGKPVTLSCSQTLNHNVMYWYQQKSSQAPKLLFHYYDKDFNNEADTPDNFQSRRPNTSFCFLDIRSPGLGDTAMYLCATSRDMGNQPQHFGDGTRLSIL.

This clone came up many times. The chain couples TRBV7-9 to TRBJ2-5; D is possibly TRBD1 or TRBD2 (5 bases each). The CDR3 has 14 residues. Per the germline V gene, CDR1 is SEHNR and CDR2 is FQNEAQ (reference sequence). V was pared by 7 bases and J by 5 bases, with 17 bases between. The CDR3 DNA reads as TGTGCCAGCACCACCGGGGCCCGTTGGGAGACCCAGTACTTC. This encodes CASTTGARWETQYF.

This clone was picked up a small number of times. The CDR3 loop is CASSPPPAERGRDTEAFF. The CDR3 coding sequence is TGTGCCAGCTCACCACCTCCGGCGGAAAGGGGGAGGGACACTGAAGCTTTCTTT. This chain connects TRBV18 to TRBJ1-1, with D perhaps matching TRBD1 (6 bases). Germline CDR1 KGHSH, CDR2 LQKENI. Between the trimmed V and J ends, which lost 0 bases and 3 bases, there was a span of 20 bases. CDR3 length: 18 amino acids.

As for this clone: This may be a read error: a much more frequent sequence differs by one nucleotide. J is TRBJ1-1 and V is TRBV29-1; tentative D call: TRBD1 (5 bases). Per the germline V gene, CDR1 is SQVTM and CDR2 is ANQGSEA. The CDR3 totals 11 residues. The DNA of the CDR3 is TGCAGCGTCGGGGAGGACACTGAAGATTTCTTT. Encoded protein: CSVGEDTEDFF.

This clone was counted at least ten times. The V call is TRBV20-1, the J call TRBJ2-7, with D possibly TRBD1 on 5 matching bases. The germline V and J ends were trimmed by 1 base and 0 bases, with 10 bases remaining between them. CDR3 length equals 14 residues. Germline V CDR1 and CDR2: DFQATT, SNEGSKA (reference sequence). The CDR3, as DNA: TGCAGTGCTAGAGTGCCCAGGGACTCCTACGAGCAGTACTTC. The encoded protein is CSARVPRDSYEQYF.

This clone appeared a few times. A clone one base away is much larger, so this may be a read error. This chain joins TRBV30 and TRBJ1-5; D remains unclear. Germline values: CDR1 GTSNPN, CDR2 SVGIG (reference sequence). This CDR3 is 11 amino acids long. V was pared by 5 bases and J by 6 bases, with 8 bases between. The CDR3 sequence: CAWGLSQPQHF. The CDR3 DNA reads TGTGCCTGGGGTCTTAGTCAGCCCCAGCATTTT.

At least ten counts were recorded for this clone. The CDR3: CASSPQQGRNQPQHF. CDR3 in DNA: TGTGCCAGCAGCCCCCAGCAGGGTCGGAATCAGCCCCAGCATTTT. The chain has TRBV2 and TRBJ1-5, with a weak D call TRBD1 (5 bases). This CDR3 has 15 amino acids. Trimming shortened V by 6 bases and J by 4 bases, and 16 bases separated the two germline ends. Germline lookup yields CDR1 SNHLY and CDR2 FYNNEI.